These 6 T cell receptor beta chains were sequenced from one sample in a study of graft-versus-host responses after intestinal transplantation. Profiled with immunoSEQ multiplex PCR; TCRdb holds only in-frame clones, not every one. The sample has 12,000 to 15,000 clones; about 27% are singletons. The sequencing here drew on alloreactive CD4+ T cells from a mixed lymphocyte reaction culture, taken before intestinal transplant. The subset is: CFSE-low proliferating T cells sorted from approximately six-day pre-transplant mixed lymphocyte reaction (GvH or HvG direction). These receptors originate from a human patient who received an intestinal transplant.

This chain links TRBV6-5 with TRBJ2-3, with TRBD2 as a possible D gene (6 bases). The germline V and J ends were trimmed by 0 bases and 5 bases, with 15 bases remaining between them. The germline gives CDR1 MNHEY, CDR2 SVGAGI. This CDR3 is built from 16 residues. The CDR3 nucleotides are TGTGCCAGCAGTTACTCATCCCTAGCGTATGGAGATACGCAGTATTTT. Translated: CASSYSSLAYGDTQYF.

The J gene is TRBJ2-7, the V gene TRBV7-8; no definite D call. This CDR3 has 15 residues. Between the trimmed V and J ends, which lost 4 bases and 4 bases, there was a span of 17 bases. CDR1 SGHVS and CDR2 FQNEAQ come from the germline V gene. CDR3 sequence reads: CASSYRQSLVYEQYF. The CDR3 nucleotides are TGTGCCAGCAGCTATCGACAATCCCTAGTGTACGAGCAGTACTTC.

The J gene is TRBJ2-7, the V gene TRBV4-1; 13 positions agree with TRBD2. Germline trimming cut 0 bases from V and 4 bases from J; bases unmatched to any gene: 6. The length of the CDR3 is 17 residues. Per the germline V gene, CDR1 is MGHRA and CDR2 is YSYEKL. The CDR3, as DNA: TGCGCCAGCAGCCAAGATCTCACTAGCGGGAGGGCGTACGAGCAGTACTTC. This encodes CASSQDLTSGRAYEQYF.

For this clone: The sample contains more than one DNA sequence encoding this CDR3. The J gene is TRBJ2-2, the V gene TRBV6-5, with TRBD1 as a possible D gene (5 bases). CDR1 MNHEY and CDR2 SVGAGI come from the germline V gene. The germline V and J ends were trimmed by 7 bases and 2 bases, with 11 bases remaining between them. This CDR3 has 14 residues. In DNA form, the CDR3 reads TGTGCCAGCACGAAACAGGTTAACACCGGGGAGCTGTTTTTT. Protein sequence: CASTKQVNTGELFF.

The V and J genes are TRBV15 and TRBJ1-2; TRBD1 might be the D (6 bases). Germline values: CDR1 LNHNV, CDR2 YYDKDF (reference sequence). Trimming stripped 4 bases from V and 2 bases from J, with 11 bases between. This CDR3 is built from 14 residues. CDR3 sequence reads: CATSKSDSNYGYTF. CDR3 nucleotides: TGTGCCACCAGCAAATCGGACAGCAACTATGGCTACACCTTC.

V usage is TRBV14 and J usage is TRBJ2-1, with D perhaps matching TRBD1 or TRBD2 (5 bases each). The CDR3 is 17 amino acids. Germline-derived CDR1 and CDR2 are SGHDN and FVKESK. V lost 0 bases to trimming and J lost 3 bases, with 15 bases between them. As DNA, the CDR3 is TGTGCCAGCAGCCAAGACTTCGGGACGGGGATCTACAATGAGCAGTTCTTC. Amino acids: CASSQDFGTGIYNEQFF.